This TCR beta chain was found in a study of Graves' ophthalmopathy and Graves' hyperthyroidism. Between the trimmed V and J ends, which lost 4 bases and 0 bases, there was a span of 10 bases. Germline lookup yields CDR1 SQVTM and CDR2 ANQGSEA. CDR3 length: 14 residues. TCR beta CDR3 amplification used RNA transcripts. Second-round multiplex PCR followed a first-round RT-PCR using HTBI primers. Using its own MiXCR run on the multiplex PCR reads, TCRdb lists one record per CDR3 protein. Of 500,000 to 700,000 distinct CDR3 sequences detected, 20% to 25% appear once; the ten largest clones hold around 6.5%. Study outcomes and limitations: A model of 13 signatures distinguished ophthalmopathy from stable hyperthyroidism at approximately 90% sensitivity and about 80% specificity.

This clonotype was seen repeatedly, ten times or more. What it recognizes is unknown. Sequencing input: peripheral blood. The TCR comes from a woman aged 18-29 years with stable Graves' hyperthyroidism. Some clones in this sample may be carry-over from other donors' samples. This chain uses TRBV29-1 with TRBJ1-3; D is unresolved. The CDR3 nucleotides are TGCAGCGTTGTTGGTCGGGGCTCTGGAAACACCATATATTTT. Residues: CSVVGRGSGNTIYF.